Listed below are T cell receptor beta chains from one sample, sequenced in a study of OX40 agonist ivuxolimab in advanced cancers. The table came from immunoSEQ multiplex PCR; TCRdb's copy has only in-frame clones and leaves some out. The sample records tens of thousands of clones, approximately 90% being singletons. Source: CD4+ or CD8+ T cells sorted from blood, taken in a trial of the OX40 agonist ivuxolimab. These receptors all stem from an adult with an advanced solid tumor such as melanoma, head and neck, liver or kidney cancer. The CDR3 runs from the conserved cysteine through the conserved F or W. Fields, in order: V gene, D gene, J gene, clone size, CDR3 protein, CDR3 DNA. A D gene is named only where the DNA matches it firmly. Size is omitted from some rows. Given values are once, few, many or a class for expanded clones.

>TRBV7-2|-|TRBJ2-7|-
CASSGRTASYEQYF
TGTGCCAGCAGCGGCAGAACGGCATCCTACGAGCAGTACTTC
>TRBV5-6|TRBD2|TRBJ2-2|-
CASSLLASGNTGELFF
TGTGCCAGCAGCTTGCTGGCTAGCGGGAACACCGGGGAGCTGTTTTTT
>TRBV5-4|TRBD2|TRBJ2-7|-
CASSLGGGPYEQYF
TGTGCCAGCAGCTTGGGCGGGGGACCCTACGAGCAGTACTTC
>TRBV19|TRBD1|TRBJ1-6|-
CASSMGDRGNSPLHF
TGTGCCAGTAGTATGGGCGACAGGGGCAATTCACCCCTCCACTTT
>TRBV10-3|TRBD2|TRBJ2-1|few
CAITATSGNYNEQFF
TGTGCCATCACCGCGACTAGCGGGAATTACAATGAGCAGTTCTTC
>TRBV7-2|-|TRBJ2-3|-
CASSLSRASTDTQYF
TGTGCCAGCAGCTTAAGCAGGGCCAGCACAGATACGCAGTATTTT
>TRBV6-5|-|TRBJ2-7|-
CASSYDRYEQYF
TGTGCCAGCAGTTACGACAGATACGAGCAGTACTTC
>TRBV7-2|-|TRBJ2-5|once
CASSLGLTSPEETQYF
TGTGCCAGCAGCTTAGGGTTAACTAGCCCTGAAGAGACCCAGTACTTC
>TRBV11-3|TRBD2|TRBJ2-7|few
CASRKPLGLDPYEQYF
TGTGCCAGCAGGAAGCCTCTGGGACTAGATCCCTACGAGCAGTACTTC
>TRBV19|-|TRBJ1-2|-
CAGGSQHYGYTF
TGTGCCGGCGGCTCACAGCACTATGGCTACACCTTC
>TRBV7-2|TRBD1|TRBJ2-5|once
CASSRTGGETQYF
TGTGCCAGCAGCAGAACAGGGGGGGAGACCCAGTACTTC
>TRBV11-3|-|TRBJ1-1|once
CASSLEQKGAEAFF
TGTGCCAGCAGCTTAGAACAGAAGGGGGCTGAAGCTTTCTTT
>TRBV11-2|TRBD1|TRBJ1-1|-
CASSMDRVSTEAFF
TGTGCCAGCAGTATGGACAGGGTTTCCACTGAAGCTTTCTTT
>TRBV6-5|TRBD1|TRBJ2-7|once
CASSPATHRGEQYF
TGTGCCAGCAGTCCCGCCACCCACAGGGGCGAGCAGTACTTC
>TRBV9|TRBD1|TRBJ1-5|-
CASSGGTGGFQPQHF
TGTGCCAGCAGCGGTGGGACAGGGGGCTTTCAGCCCCAGCATTTT
>TRBV6-5|-|TRBJ2-7|-
CASSSKGFGVREQYF
TGTGCCAGCAGTTCTAAGGGCTTCGGGGTCAGGGAGCAGTACTTC
>TRBV7-3|-|TRBJ1-2|few
CASSLGQGLMDGYTF
TGTGCCAGCAGCTTAGGGCAGGGGTTGATGGATGGCTACACCTTC
>TRBV6-6|-|TRBJ1-4|few
CASSYSEKLFF
TGTGCCAGCAGTTACTCGGAAAAACTGTTTTTT
>TRBV4-1|TRBD2|TRBJ2-1|-
CASSLGLASNEQFF
TGCGCCAGCAGCCTAGGACTAGCGTCCAATGAGCAGTTCTTC
>TRBV5-1|-|TRBJ2-1|-
CASSLVPGSYNEQFF
TGCGCCAGCAGCTTGGTACCTGGATCCTACAATGAGCAGTTCTTC
>TRBV7-8|TRBD1|TRBJ2-7|-
CASSRPRTGHSYEQYF
TGTGCCAGCAGCCGGCCAAGGACAGGGCACTCCTACGAGCAGTACTTC
>TRBV2|TRBD1|TRBJ1-1|-
CASSTDRGLSEAFF
TGTGCCAGCAGTACGGACAGGGGTTTATCTGAAGCTTTCTTT
>TRBV30|-|TRBJ1-3|-
CAWSVVVNTIYF
TGTGCCTGGAGTGTGGTAGTAAACACCATATATTTT
>TRBV11-3|TRBD1|TRBJ2-1|-
CASSLRHYDSGGNEQFF
TGTGCCAGCAGCCTCAGACATTATGATTCAGGGGGAAATGAGCAGTTCTTC
>TRBV15|-|TRBJ1-2|-
CATSRGIAGKGGYTF
TGTGCCACCAGCAGAGGGATCGCAGGCAAGGGTGGCTACACCTTC
>TRBV11-2|-|TRBJ1-1|-
CASSLDRRTEAFF
TGTGCCAGCAGCTTAGATCGGAGGACTGAAGCTTTCTTT
>TRBV7-2|-|TRBJ2-3|-
CASRVRSRSDTQYF
TGTGCCAGCAGGGTGAGGTCTAGATCTGATACGCAGTATTTT
>TRBV5-4|-|TRBJ2-5|once
CASSRGTYQETQYF
TGTGCCAGCAGCCGGGGTACTTACCAAGAGACCCAGTACTTC
>TRBV7-6|-|TRBJ2-5|-
CASSLARSRGETQYF
TGTGCCAGCAGCTTAGCGCGTTCGAGAGGGGAGACCCAGTACTTC
>TRBV5-1|TRBD2|TRBJ2-3|-
CASSRGELADTQYF
TGCGCCAGCAGCCGGGGGGAACTAGCAGATACGCAGTATTTT
>TRBV4-2|-|TRBJ2-6|-
CASSQDHPGGANVLTF
TGTGCCAGCAGCCAAGATCATCCGGGCGGGGCCAACGTCCTGACTTTC
>TRBV14|TRBD2|TRBJ2-1|-
CASSQPAGGDYNEQFF
TGTGCCAGCAGCCAACCCGCGGGAGGCGACTACAATGAGCAGTTCTTC
>TRBV6-6|TRBD1|TRBJ1-5|-
CASSRRQGGNQPQHF
TGTGCCAGCAGTCGACGACAGGGGGGCAATCAGCCCCAGCATTTT